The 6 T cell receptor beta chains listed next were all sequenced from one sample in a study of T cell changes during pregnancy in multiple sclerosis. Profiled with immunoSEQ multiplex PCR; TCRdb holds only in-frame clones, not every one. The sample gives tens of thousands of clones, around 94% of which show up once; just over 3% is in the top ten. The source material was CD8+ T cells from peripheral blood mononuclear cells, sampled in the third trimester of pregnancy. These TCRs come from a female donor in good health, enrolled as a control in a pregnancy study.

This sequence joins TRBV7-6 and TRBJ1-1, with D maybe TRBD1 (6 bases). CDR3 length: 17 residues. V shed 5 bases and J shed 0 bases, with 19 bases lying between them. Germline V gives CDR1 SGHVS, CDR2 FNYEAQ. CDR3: CASSPQSGTRMNTEAFF. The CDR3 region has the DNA TGTGCCAGCAGCCCACAATCCGGGACAAGGATGAACACTGAAGCTTTCTTT.

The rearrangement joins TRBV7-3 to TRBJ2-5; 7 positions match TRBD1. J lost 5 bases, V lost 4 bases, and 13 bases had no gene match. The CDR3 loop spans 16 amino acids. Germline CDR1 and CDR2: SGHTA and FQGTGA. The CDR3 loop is CASSSQTQGMGETQYF. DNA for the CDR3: TGTGCCAGCAGCTCGCAGACACAGGGGATGGGGGAGACCCAGTACTTC. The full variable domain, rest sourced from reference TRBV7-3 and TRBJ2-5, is GAGVSQTPSNKVTEKGKYVELRCDPISGHTALYWYRQSLGQGPEFLIYFQGTGAADDSGLPNDRFFAVRPEGSVSTLKIQRTERGDSAVYLCASSSQTQGMGETQYFGPGTRLLVL.

The CDR3 DNA follows: TGTGCCAGCAGCTTAGAGGGGCGGATAGGTACTGAAGCTTTCTTT. Its translation: CASSLEGRIGTEAFF. This chain uses TRBV7-9 with TRBJ1-1; D is perhaps TRBD1 (5 bases). CDR1 and CDR2 (germline): SEHNR, FQNEAQ (reference sequence). Trimming stripped 1 base from V and 5 bases from J, with 14 bases between. The CDR3 loop spans 15 amino acids.

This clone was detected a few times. The CDR3 coding sequence is TGTGCCAGCAGTGCCGGGACAGGGTTAGCTGAAGCTTTCTTT. Residues: CASSAGTGLAEAFF. The chain joins TRBV6-1 to TRBJ1-1; 9 bases fit TRBD1. V lost 4 bases, J lost 6 bases, and 6 bases stayed unmatched. Germline values: CDR1 MNHNS, CDR2 SASEGT. The CDR3 covers 14 residues.

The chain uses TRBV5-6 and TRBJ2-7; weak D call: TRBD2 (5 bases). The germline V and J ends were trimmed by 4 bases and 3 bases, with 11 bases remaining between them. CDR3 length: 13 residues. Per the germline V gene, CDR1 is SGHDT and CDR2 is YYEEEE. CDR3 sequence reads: CASSPRTGYEQYF. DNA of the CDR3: TGTGCCAGCAGCCCCCGGACTGGCTACGAGCAGTACTTC.

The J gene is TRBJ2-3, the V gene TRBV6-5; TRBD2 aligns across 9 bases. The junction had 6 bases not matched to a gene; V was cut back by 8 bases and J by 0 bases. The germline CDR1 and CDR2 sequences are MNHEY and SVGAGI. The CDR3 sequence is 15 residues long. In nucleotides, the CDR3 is TGTGCCAGCTCCGCGGGGGGGCAAAGCACAGATACGCAGTATTTT. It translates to CASSAGGQSTDTQYF.